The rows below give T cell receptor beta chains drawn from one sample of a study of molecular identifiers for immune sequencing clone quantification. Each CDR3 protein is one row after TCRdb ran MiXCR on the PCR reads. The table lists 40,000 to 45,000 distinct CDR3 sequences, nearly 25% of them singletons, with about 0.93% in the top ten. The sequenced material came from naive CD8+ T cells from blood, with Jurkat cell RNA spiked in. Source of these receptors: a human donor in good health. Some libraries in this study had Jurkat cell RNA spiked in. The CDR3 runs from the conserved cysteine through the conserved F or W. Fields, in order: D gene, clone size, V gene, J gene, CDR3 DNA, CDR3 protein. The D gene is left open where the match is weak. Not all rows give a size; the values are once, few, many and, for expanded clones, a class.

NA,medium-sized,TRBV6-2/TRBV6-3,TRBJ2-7,TGTGCCAGCAGTCCCGGACAGAACTACGAGCAGTACTTC,CASSPGQNYEQYF
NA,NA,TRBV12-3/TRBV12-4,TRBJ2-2,TGTGCCAGCACCCAAGCGGGGAACACCGGGGAGCTGTTTTTT,CASTQAGNTGELFF
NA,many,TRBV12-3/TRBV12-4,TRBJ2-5,TGTGCCAGCAGCCCTCTCTTAAGAAAAGGGGAGACCCAGTACTTC,CASSPLLRKGETQYF
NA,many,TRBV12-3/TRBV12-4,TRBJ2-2,TGTGCCAGCAGTTTGGGGACCGGGGAGCTGTTTTTT,CASSLGTGELFF
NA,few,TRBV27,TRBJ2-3,TGTGCCAGCAGCCCGGATACGCAGTATTTT,CASSPDTQYF
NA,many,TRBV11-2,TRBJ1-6,TGTGCCAACCATTCTCCCGTCCGGGGCGGTTCACCCCTCCACTTT,CANHSPVRGGSPLHF
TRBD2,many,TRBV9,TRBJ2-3,TGTGCCAGCAGCGTAGTTGGGACTAGCGGGCGCACAGATACGCAGTATTTT,CASSVVGTSGRTDTQYF
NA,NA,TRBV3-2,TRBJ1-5,TGTGCCAGCAGCCACGCCCTGATAAACCCGCCTGGGACACGAGATCAGCCCCAGCATTTT,CASSHALINPPGTRDQPQHF
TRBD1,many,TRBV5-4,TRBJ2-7,TGTGCCAGCAGCCTCGGACAGGGAAGGTCCTACGAGCAGTACTTC,CASSLGQGRSYEQYF
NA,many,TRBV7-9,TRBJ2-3,TGTGCCAGCAGCTTCAAGCTCACAGATACGCAGTATTTT,CASSFKLTDTQYF
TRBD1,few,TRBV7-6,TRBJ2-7,TGTGCCAGCAGCCCTGGGACAGGAACCTACGAGCAGTACTTC,CASSPGTGTYEQYF
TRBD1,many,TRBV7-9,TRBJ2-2,TGTGCCAGCAGCTTAGAGCCCAGGGGGACCGGGGAGCTGTTTTTT,CASSLEPRGTGELFF
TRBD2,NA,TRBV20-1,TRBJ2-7,TGCAGTGCTAGAGGAAGCGGGAGCCCCTCCTACGCGCAGTCCTTC,CSARGSGSPSYAQSF
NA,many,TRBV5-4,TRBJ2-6,TGTGCCAGCAGCTTCAGGGTCGGCGGGGCCAACGTCCTGACTTTC,CASSFRVGGANVLTF
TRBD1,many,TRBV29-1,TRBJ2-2,TGCAGCGTTGAGCCCGGGACAGGGATCCCCGGGGAGCTGTTTTTT,CSVEPGTGIPGELFF
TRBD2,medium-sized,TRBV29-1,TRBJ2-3,TGCAGCGTTGAGCGTAGCGGGAGGGCCGGAGATACGCAGTATTTT,CSVERSGRAGDTQYF
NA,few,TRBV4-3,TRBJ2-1,TGCGCCAGCAGCCAATCCCTTAGCAAGGGACTTCTCTACAATGAGCAGTTCTTC,CASSQSLSKGLLYNEQFF
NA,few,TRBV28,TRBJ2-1,TGTGCCAGCAGCCCCGGGACAACTTACAATGAGCAGTTCTTC,CASSPGTTYNEQFF
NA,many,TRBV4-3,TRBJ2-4,TGCGCCAGCAGCCGCGGACTGGAGCCAGCCAAAAACATTCAGTACTTC,CASSRGLEPAKNIQYF
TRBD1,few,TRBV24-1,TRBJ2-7,TGTGCCACCAGTGACAGGACAGGGGTGTGGCACGAGCAGTACTTC,CATSDRTGVWHEQYF
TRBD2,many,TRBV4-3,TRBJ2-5,TGCGCCAGCAGCCAAGATTGCGGGGGAGCGTGGCAAGAGACCCAGTACTTC,CASSQDCGGAWQETQYF
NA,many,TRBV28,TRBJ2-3,TGTGCCAGCAGTTCGCCGACCCATAGCGGCACAGATACGCAGTATTTT,CASSSPTHSGTDTQYF
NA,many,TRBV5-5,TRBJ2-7,TGTGCCAGCAGCTTGGACAGGCCAGGACGTTCCTACGAGCAGTACTTC,CASSLDRPGRSYEQYF
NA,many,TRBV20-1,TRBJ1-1,TGCAGTGCTAGAAACGAGGCGAACACTGAAGCTTTCTTT,CSARNEANTEAFF
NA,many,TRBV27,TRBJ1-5,TGTGCCAGCAGTTTAGTACAGTCCGGCAATCAGCCCCAGCATTTT,CASSLVQSGNQPQHF
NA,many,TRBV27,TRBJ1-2,TGTGCCAGCAGTTTAAAAGGACAGTATGGCTACACCTTC,CASSLKGQYGYTF
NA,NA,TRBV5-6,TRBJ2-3,TGTGCCAGCAGCTTGATGGGGACAGATACGCAGTATTTT,CASSLMGTDTQYF
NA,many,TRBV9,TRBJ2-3,TGTGCCAGCAGCGTAGGGGCCTCTCCCGACTTTAGAGATACGCAGTATTTT,CASSVGASPDFRDTQYF
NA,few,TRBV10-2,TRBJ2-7,TGCGCCAGCACTGCGACAGGACCGGCGGAGCAGTACTTC,CASTATGPAEQYF
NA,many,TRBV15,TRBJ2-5,TGTGCCACCAGCTATAGGGCTTTCCAAGAGACCCAGTACTTC,CATSYRAFQETQYF
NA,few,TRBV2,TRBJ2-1,TGTGCCAGCAGTATTAGAACTAGCTCCTACAATGAGCAGTTCTTC,CASSIRTSSYNEQFF
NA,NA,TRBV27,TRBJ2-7,TGTGCCAGCAGTGGGACCAGGCCAGGGGGAGGGTCCGCGCCGTCCTTC,CASSGTRPGGGSAPSF
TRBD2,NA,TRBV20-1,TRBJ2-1,TGCAGTGCTCCGGGGGGGGTTCTAATAGGTGAGCAGTTCTTC,CSAPGGVLIGEQFF
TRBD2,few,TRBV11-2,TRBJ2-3,TGTGCCAGCAGCCAGACTAGCGGTTACGCAGATACGCAGTATTTT,CASSQTSGYADTQYF
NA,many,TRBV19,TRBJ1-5,TGTGCCAGTAGTAGGGACCGCGAGTGGCCTCAGCCCCAGCATTTT,CASSRDREWPQPQHF
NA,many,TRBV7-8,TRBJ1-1,TGTGCCAGCAGCTTGGGCCTAGGGCTTTCGGACACTGAAGCTTTCTTT,CASSLGLGLSDTEAFF
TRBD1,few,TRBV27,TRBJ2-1,TGTGCCAGCAGTTTATATCAGGGGGCCGACAATGAGCAGTTCTTC,CASSLYQGADNEQFF
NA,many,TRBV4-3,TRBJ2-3,TGCGCCAGCAGCCAAGTATTGGGGCGGTTCACAGATACGCAGTATTTT,CASSQVLGRFTDTQYF
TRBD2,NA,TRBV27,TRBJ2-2,TGTGCCAGCAGTCCACTGTCCCCCCGGGGAGGGACCGGGGAGCTGTTTTTT,CASSPLSPRGGTGELFF
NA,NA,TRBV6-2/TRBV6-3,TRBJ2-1,TGTGCCAGCAGTTACGGGTCTCTGGAGCAGTCCTTC,CASSYGSLEQSF
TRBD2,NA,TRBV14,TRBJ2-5,TGTGCCAGCAGCCGACCGGGACTAGCGGGATATGAGACCCAGTACTTC,CASSRPGLAGYETQYF
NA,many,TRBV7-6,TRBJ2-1,TGTGCCAGCAGCTCCCTGTATGGCGATGAGCAGTTCTTC,CASSSLYGDEQFF
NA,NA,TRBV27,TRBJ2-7,TGTGCCAGCAGTTCTGCGGACGGGGCCGATCTTTACGAGCAGTACTTC,CASSSADGADLYEQYF
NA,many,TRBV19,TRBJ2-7,TGTGCCAGTAGATCCTTCGGCCCACTCGACGAGCAGTACTTC,CASRSFGPLDEQYF
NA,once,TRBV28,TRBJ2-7,TGTGCCAGCAGTTTCCGGGGAATCCGAGGACACGTGCAGTACTTC,CASSFRGIRGHVQYF
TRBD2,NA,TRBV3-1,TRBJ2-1,TGTGCCAGCAGCCTCGCCCCCGTTGGTAGCGGGAGGGCCGGTGAGCAGTTCTTC,CASSLAPVGSGRAGEQFF
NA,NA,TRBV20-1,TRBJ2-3,TGCAGTACTAGACTTTCACTTTTAGGGGCCCTTGGCACAGATACGCGGTATTTT,CSTRLSLLGALGTDTRYF
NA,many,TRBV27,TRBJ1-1,TGTGCCAGCAGTCACGTAGCGAACTTGGACACTGAAGCTTTCTTT,CASSHVANLDTEAFF